These 21 T cell receptor beta chains were sequenced from one sample in a study of memory CD4+ T cells and cytomegalovirus serostatus. Clones were sequenced by immunoSEQ multiplex PCR, and TCRdb holds only the in-frame ones, with some missing. This table holds about 75,000 clones, around 82% found once. The sort gate was single viable CD3+CD4+CD8-CD45RO+ cells for memory CD4+ T cells. Sequenced material: memory CD4+ T cells from blood. These receptors were obtained from an adult in good health and CMV-seropositive.

The V gene is TRBV5-1, the J gene TRBJ1-4; D is perhaps TRBD1 (6 bases). The V gene lost 6 bases and the J gene lost 7 bases, with 16 bases spanning the gap. The CDR3 length is 14 residues. Germline V gene data show CDR1 as SGHRS and CDR2 as YFSETQ. CDR3 region: CASNNQGLGEKLFF. CDR3 DNA sequence: TGCGCCAGCAACAACCAGGGGCTCGGTGAAAAACTGTTTTTT.

This clone was seen only once. The genes are TRBV18 and TRBJ2-3; D may be TRBD2 (6 bases). Trimming removed 2 bases at V and 2 bases at J, with 8 bases between. The germline V gene encodes CDR1 KGHSH and CDR2 LQKENI. The CDR3 is made up of 14 amino acids. In nucleotides, the CDR3 is TGTGCCAGCTCACCAGCGGGGCTCACAGATACGCAGTATTTT. It encodes CASSPAGLTDTQYF. Full variable domain (remainder filled in from reference TRBV18 and TRBJ2-3): NAGVMQNPRHLVRRRGQEARLRCSPMKGHSHVYWYRQLPEEGLKFMVYLQKENIIDESGMPKERFSAEFPKEGPSILRIQQVVRGDSAAYFCASSPAGLTDTQYFGPGTRLTVL.

The chain joins TRBV7-9 to TRBJ2-6; no definite D call. Germline values: CDR1 SEHNR, CDR2 FQNEAQ (reference sequence). The CDR3 length is 15 residues. The V and J ends lost 3 bases and 0 bases respectively, with 6 bases between them. The CDR3 is CASSLDRSGANVLTF. The CDR3, as DNA: TGTGCCAGCAGCTTGGACCGCTCTGGGGCCAACGTCCTGACTTTC.

This clone was counted only a few times. The chain couples TRBV11-3 to TRBJ2-4; D gene unclear. The CDR3 sequence is 14 residues long. CDR1 and CDR2 (germline): SGHNT, YENEEA. V was shortened by 0 bases and J by 2 bases, with 5 bases between the two germline ends. CDR3 bases: TGTGCCAGCAGCTTAGATGGTCCCAAAAACATTCAGTACTTC. It yields the protein CASSLDGPKNIQYF.

The chain uses TRBV7-2 and TRBJ1-4; D not certain. The CDR3 covers 15 residues. Between the trimmed V and J ends, which lost 5 bases and 0 bases, there was a span of 10 bases. Germline-derived CDR1 and CDR2 are SGHTA and FQGNSA. CDR3 sequence reads: CASSRTGPTNEKLFF. CDR3 nucleotides: TGTGCCAGCAGCCGAACCGGGCCAACTAATGAAAAACTGTTTTTT.

The chain carries TRBV5-4 and TRBJ2-5; the D call may be TRBD1 or TRBD2 (5 bases each). The CDR3 has 14 amino acids. Germline CDR1 reads SGHNT; CDR2 reads YYREEE (reference sequence). The germline V and J ends were trimmed by 4 bases and 5 bases, with 15 bases remaining between them. CDR3 bases: TGTGCCAGCAGCCTGGGACGAGCGTTGGAGACCCAGTACTTC. It translates to CASSLGRALETQYF. Full variable domain (remainder filled in from reference TRBV5-4 and TRBJ2-5): ETGVTQSPTHLIKTRGQQVTLRCSSQSGHNTVSWYQQALGQGPQFIFQYYREEENGRGNFPPRFSGLQFPNYSSELNVNALELDDSALYLCASSLGRALETQYFGPGTRLLVL.

The chain uses TRBV11-2 and TRBJ2-5; no clear D gene. Germline V gives CDR1 SGHAT, CDR2 FQNNGV. This CDR3 is built from 13 residues. V was cut by 1 base and J by 3 bases, with 6 bases left in between. Here the CDR3 reads CASSLAIKETQYF. CDR3 DNA sequence: TGTGCCAGCAGCTTAGCCATAAAAGAGACCCAGTACTTC.

The genes are TRBV19 and TRBJ1-4; TRBD1 matches 10 bases. CDR3 length equals 15 residues. CDR1 and CDR2 (germline): LNHDA, SQIVND (reference sequence). V was clipped by 6 bases and J by 7 bases; unmatched bases: 8. This CDR3 reads CASSIPGQGFEKLFF. For the CDR3, the DNA is TGTGCCAGTAGCATCCCGGGACAGGGGTTTGAAAAACTGTTTTTT.

The chain recombines TRBV7-9 with TRBJ2-2; perhaps TRBD1 as D (6 bases). V lost 2 bases, J lost 4 bases, and 14 bases lay in between. Germline V gene sequence: CDR1 SEHNR, CDR2 FQNEAQ (reference sequence). The CDR3 is made up of 16 amino acids. The chain's CDR3 is CASSLQGLSGTGELFF. The CDR3 region has the DNA TGTGCCAGCAGCTTACAGGGGCTGTCGGGCACCGGGGAGCTGTTTTTT.

This sequence joins TRBV5-1 and TRBJ1-4; 7 nucleotides line up with TRBD1. Trimming at V came to 4 bases and at J to 8 bases, leaving 11 bases not matched to a gene. CDR3 length: 15 amino acids. CDR1 is SGHRS, CDR2 YFSETQ, per germline. CDR3 coding DNA: TGCGCCAGCAGCCCCTCGACAGGGAGGGCGGAAAAACTGTTTTTT. Its translation is CASSPSTGRAEKLFF.

CDR3 nucleotides: TGTGCCAGCAGCTTGGTCCCCGAGGAGCAGTACGTC. Protein product: CASSLVPEEQYV. The chain couples TRBV5-6 to TRBJ2-7; unclear D gene. Germline V CDR1 and CDR2: SGHDT, YYEEEE. Trimming stripped 0 bases from V and 7 bases from J, with 8 bases between. The CDR3 sequence is 12 residues long.

This clone has only a few counts. The chain carries TRBV28 and TRBJ1-1; a possible D gene is TRBD1 (5 bases). CDR3 length equals 14 residues. Trimming took off 6 bases at V and 0 bases at J, with 11 bases between the two ends. The germline gives CDR1 MDHEN, CDR2 SYDVKM. The CDR3 bases are TGTGCCAGCAGAAGGGGACCTATGAACACTGAAGCTTTCTTT. Translation gives CASRRGPMNTEAFF. The whole variable domain, filled in from reference TRBV28 and TRBJ1-1, reads DVKVTQSSRYLVKRTGEKVFLECVQDMDHENMFWYRQDPGLGLRLIYFSYDVKMKEKGDIPEGYSVSREKKERFSLILESASTNQTSMYLCASRRGPMNTEAFFGQGTRLTVV.

This chain links TRBV30 with TRBJ1-4; D unresolved. CDR3 length: 13 residues. Trimming pared 3 bases from V and 6 bases from J, leaving 11 bases between. Germline loops: CDR1 GTSNPN, CDR2 SVGIG (reference sequence). The CDR3 DNA reads as TGTGCCTGGAGGGGCTCTGGAGATGAAAAACTGTTTTTT. Protein product: CAWRGSGDEKLFF.

The chain couples TRBV2 to TRBJ1-1; weak D call: TRBD1 (5 bases). The CDR3 totals 14 residues. The germline V gene encodes CDR1 SNHLY and CDR2 FYNNEI. Deletions cut 6 bases from V and 1 base from J, with 12 bases between. CDR3 coding DNA: TGTGCCAGCAGGATGGGGGATGGGAACACTGAAGCTTTCTTT. Translation: CASRMGDGNTEAFF.

The genes are TRBV7-9 and TRBJ1-4; weak D call: TRBD1 (5 bases). Germline CDR1 is SEHNR and CDR2 is FQNEAQ (reference sequence). V lost 4 bases and J 4 bases, leaving 10 bases between the germline ends. The CDR3 contains 14 residues. The CDR3 nucleotides read TGTGCCAGCAGCTCGGGACGGATTAATGAAAAACTGTTTTTT. Residues: CASSSGRINEKLFF.

The chain employs TRBV6-6 and TRBJ1-1; the D gene is possibly TRBD1 (6 bases). Germline V gives CDR1 MNHNY, CDR2 SVGAGI (reference sequence). The V gene lost 0 bases and the J gene lost 3 bases, with 11 bases spanning the gap. The CDR3 has 15 residues. The CDR3 coding sequence is TGTGCCAGCAGTTACTCGGGGGGCGCGGACACTGAAGCTTTCTTT. This codes for CASSYSGGADTEAFF.

The V and J genes are TRBV7-9 and TRBJ1-4; D remains ambiguous. The CDR3 runs to 14 residues. V lost 5 bases and J lost 4, with 11 bases in between. The germline V gene has CDR1 SEHNR and CDR2 FQNEAQ (reference sequence). The CDR3 region has the DNA TGTGCCAGCAGCCCGGGAGGGTTTAATGAAAAACTGTTTTTT. This translates into CASSPGGFNEKLFF. The full variable domain, its missing parts supplied by reference TRBV7-9 and TRBJ1-4, is DTGVSQNPRHKITKRGQNVTFRCDPISEHNRLYWYRQTLGQGPEFLTYFQNEAQLEKSRLLSDRFSAERPKGSFSTLEIQRTEQGDSAMYLCASSPGGFNEKLFFGSGTQLSVL.

The chain recombines TRBV5-5 with TRBJ1-2; possible D gene TRBD1, 5 bases. The V and J ends lost 5 bases and 1 base respectively, with 12 bases between them. There are 14 residues in the CDR3. Germline CDR1 SGHKS, CDR2 YYEKEE (reference sequence). The CDR3 DNA follows: TGTGCCAGCAGTCGGGACGGGGGTAACTATGGCTACACCTTC. As protein: CASSRDGGNYGYTF.

This clone showed up just once. V and J are TRBV6-1 and TRBJ2-3; D uncertain. V was trimmed by 0 bases and J by 1 base, leaving 5 bases between them. The germline V gene has CDR1 MNHNS and CDR2 SASEGT. CDR3 length equals 14 residues. The CDR3 nucleotides are TGTGCCAGCAGTGAAGCGGGTCGCACAGATACGCAGTATTTT. This codes for CASSEAGRTDTQYF.

This clone occurred once. V usage is TRBV5-1 and J usage is TRBJ1-3, with D possibly matching TRBD1 (5 bases). Germline assignment: CDR1 SGHRS and CDR2 YFSETQ. The ends were cut back, 0 bases at V and 4 bases at J, with 17 bases in the middle. This CDR3 is 17 amino acids long. The CDR3 loop reads CASSLAGAGGTGNTIYF. CDR3 nucleotides: TGCGCCAGCAGCTTGGCCGGGGCAGGTGGAACCGGAAACACCATATATTTT. The full variable domain, its missing parts supplied by reference TRBV5-1 and TRBJ1-3, is KAGVTQTPRYLIKTRGQQVTLSCSPISGHRSVSWYQQTPGQGLQFLFEYFSETQRNKGNFPGRFSGRQFSNSRSEMNVSTLELGDSALYLCASSLAGAGGTGNTIYFGEGSWLTVV.

This chain links TRBV5-1 with TRBJ2-1; TRBD2 aligns across 10 bases. The CDR3 has 15 residues. Germline assignment: CDR1 SGHRS and CDR2 YFSETQ. V lost 3 bases and J lost 9; bases outside the gene matches: 9. The CDR3 reads CASSWGLAGGGEQFF. The CDR3 DNA reads as TGCGCCAGCAGCTGGGGGTTAGCGGGAGGCGGTGAGCAGTTCTTC.